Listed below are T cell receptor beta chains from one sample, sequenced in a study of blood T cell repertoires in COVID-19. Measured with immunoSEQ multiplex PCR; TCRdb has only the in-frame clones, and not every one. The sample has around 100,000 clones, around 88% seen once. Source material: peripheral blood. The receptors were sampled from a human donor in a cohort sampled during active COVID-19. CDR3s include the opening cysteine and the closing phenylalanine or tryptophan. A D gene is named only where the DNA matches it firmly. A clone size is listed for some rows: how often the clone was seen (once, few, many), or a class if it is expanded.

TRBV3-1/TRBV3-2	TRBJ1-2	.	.	TGTGCCAGCAGCCACGCCAGGCTCATCTATGGCTACACCTTC	CASSHARLIYGYTF
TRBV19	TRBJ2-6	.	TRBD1	TGTGCCGGGGGGGGACAGGGTGCTGGGGCCAACGTCCTGACTTTC	CAGGGQGAGANVLTF
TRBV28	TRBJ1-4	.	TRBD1	TGTGCCAGCAGTTGGGGGACAGGGATTGAAAAACTGTTTTTT	CASSWGTGIEKLFF
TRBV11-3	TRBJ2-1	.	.	TGTGCCAGCAGCTTAGGGTCCCTAAGAGGGATCAATGAGCAGTTCTTC	CASSLGSLRGINEQFF
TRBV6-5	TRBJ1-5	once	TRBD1	TGTGCCAGCAGTATACAGGGGGGGGTGCAGCCCCAGCATTTT	CASSIQGGVQPQHF
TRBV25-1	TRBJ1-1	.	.	TGTGCCAGCAGGATAGGGACATTGAACACTGAAGCTTTCTTT	CASRIGTLNTEAFF
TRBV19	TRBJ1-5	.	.	TGTGCCAGCGGACCCGGGAGAGGAAATCAGCCCCAGCATTTT	CASGPGRGNQPQHF
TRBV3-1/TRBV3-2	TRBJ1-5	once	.	TGTGCCAGCAGCCAAGATCCCCGGGGAAATCAGCCCCAGCATTTT	CASSQDPRGNQPQHF
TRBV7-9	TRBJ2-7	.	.	TGTGCCAGCAGCACCGACAGGAATACCGTAGGATTC	CASSTDRNTVGF
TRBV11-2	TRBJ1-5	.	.	TGTGCCAGCAGCTTACGGGGAGATCAGCCCCAGCATTTT	CASSLRGDQPQHF
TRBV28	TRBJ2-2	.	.	TGTGCCAGCAGTTTGGTAGTGGCGGCGACCGGGGAGCTGTTTTTT	CASSLVVAATGELFF
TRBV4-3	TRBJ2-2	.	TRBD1	TGCGCCAGCAGCCAAGACCCGACAGGGCATTCTTCCGGGGAGCTGTTTTTT	CASSQDPTGHSSGELFF
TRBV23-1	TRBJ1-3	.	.	TGCGCCAGCAGTCCCCGTACTCGAGACAGACCTGGAAACACCATATATTTT	CASSPRTRDRPGNTIYF
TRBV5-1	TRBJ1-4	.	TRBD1	TGCGCCAGCAGCTTGGGACAGGGCGAAGCCGAAAAACTGTTTTTT	CASSLGQGEAEKLFF
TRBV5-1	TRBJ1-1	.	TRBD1	TGCGCCAGCACCCTACAGGGGAGTCTGAACACTGAAGCTTTCTTT	CASTLQGSLNTEAFF
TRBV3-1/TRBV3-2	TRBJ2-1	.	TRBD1	TGTGCCAGCAGCCAAGGGAGGACAGGACAGTACAATGAGCAGTTCTTC	CASSQGRTGQYNEQFF
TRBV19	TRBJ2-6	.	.	TGTGCCAGTAGTCCTTACTACTCTGGGGCCAACGTCCTGACTTTC	CASSPYYSGANVLTF
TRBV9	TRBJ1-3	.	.	TGTGCCAGCAGCGTGGGGGGTACCGCTGGAAACACCATATATTTT	CASSVGGTAGNTIYF